A selection of T cell receptor beta chains follows, all from one sample in a study of blood T cells in healthy people across ages. MiXCR, applied by TCRdb to the 5' RACE reads, yields one record per CDR3 protein. This sample has 1.5 million to 2 million distinct CDR3 sequences, with about 50% found just once. The sample taken for sequencing was blood. These TCRs come from a woman in her 40s in good health. Each CDR3 is given with its conserved first and last residue. A D gene is named only where the DNA matches it firmly. The listing skips clone size in some rows; elsewhere it reads once, few, many or a size class.

NA | TRBJ2-7 | TRBV14 | NA | CASSQDAISYEQYF | TGTGCCAGCAGCCAAGATGCGATCAGCTACGAGCAGTACTTC
few | TRBJ2-5 | TRBV25-1 | NA | CASSDSRGGQETQYF | TGTGCCAGCAGTGATTCCAGGGGGGGCCAAGAGACCCAGTACTTC
once | TRBJ1-2 | TRBV4-3 | NA | CASSQDMGARDYGYTF | TGCGCCAGCAGCCAAGATATGGGCGCCAGGGACTATGGCTACACCTTC
NA | TRBJ2-5 | TRBV28 | TRBD2 | CASTGAGGPGETQYF | TGTGCCAGCACCGGAGCGGGGGGGCCTGGAGAGACCCAGTACTTC
NA | TRBJ1-2 | TRBV6-6 | NA | CASSYSNRDRALYGYTF | TGTGCCAGCAGTTACTCGAATCGCGACAGAGCACTTTATGGCTACACCTTC
few | TRBJ2-6 | TRBV27 | TRBD2 | CASSRLAGSSGANVLTF | TGTGCCAGCAGTAGACTAGCGGGGAGCTCTGGGGCCAACGTCCTGACTTTC
NA | TRBJ1-2 | TRBV10-2 | NA | CASSESEIYGYTF | TGCGCCAGCAGTGAGTCAGAGATTTATGGCTACACCTTC
NA | TRBJ1-2 | TRBV27 | NA | CASSFRQAYGYTF | TGTGCCAGCAGTTTTAGGCAGGCTTACGGCTACACCTTC
few | TRBJ2-1 | TRBV6-5 | NA | CASTGSRSPNEQFF | TGTGCCAGCACCGGCTCGCGGTCTCCCAATGAGCAGTTCTTC
NA | TRBJ1-4 | TRBV5-8 | TRBD1 | CASSRTGGLFEKLFF | TGTGCCAGCAGCCGGACAGGGGGCCTTTTTGAAAAACTGTTTTTT
once | TRBJ1-4 | TRBV25-1 | TRBD1 | CASSDSGTGTEKLFF | TGTGCCAGCAGTGACTCCGGGACAGGGACTGAAAAACTGTTTTTT
NA | TRBJ2-7 | TRBV6-6 | NA | CASTCFSYEQYF | TGTGCCAGCACCTGCTTCTCCTACGAGCAGTACTTC
NA | TRBJ2-5 | TRBV4-2 | NA | CASSQRGAKETQYF | TGTGCCAGCAGCCAACGGGGGGCCAAAGAGACCCAGTACTTC
NA | TRBJ1-1 | TRBV28 | NA | CASSLGAVGAFF | TGTGCCAGCAGTTTGGGGGCGGTTGGGGCTTTCTTT
NA | TRBJ1-2 | TRBV4-3 | NA | CASSQDARAYGYTF | TGCGCCAGCAGCCAAGATGCGAGGGCTTATGGCTACACCTTC
NA | TRBJ2-1 | TRBV27 | NA | CASSLSILGNEQFF | TGTGCCAGCAGTTTATCGATTCTGGGCAATGAGCAGTTCTTC
many | TRBJ2-1 | TRBV27 | TRBD2 | CASSTTRTSGGAYNEQFF | TGTGCCAGCAGTACCACCCGGACTAGCGGGGGGGCTTACAATGAGCAGTTCTTC
NA | TRBJ1-2 | TRBV4-1 | NA | CASSQEGALHYGYTF | TGCGCCAGCAGCCAAGAAGGGGCGCTACACTATGGCTACACCTTC
NA | TRBJ2-7 | TRBV20-1 | TRBD2 | CSARGRTSGEYF | TGCAGTGCTAGAGGCCGGACTAGCGGGGAGTACTTC
NA | TRBJ2-1 | TRBV2 | NA | CASRTDLNEQFF | TGTGCCAGCAGGACTGACTTGAATGAGCAGTTCTTC
few | TRBJ1-5 | TRBV18 | NA | CASSPGSGGNQPQHF | TGTGCCAGCTCACCAGGGTCGGGTGGCAATCAGCCCCAGCATTTT
few | TRBJ2-5 | TRBV6-6 | TRBD1 | CASSPGQDLETQYF | TGTGCCAGCAGTCCCGGACAGGATCTAGAGACCCAGTACTTC
NA | TRBJ2-1 | TRBV19 | TRBD1 | CASSPGRDRVGPNEQFF | TGTGCCAGTAGTCCAGGGAGGGACAGGGTAGGGCCCAATGAGCAGTTCTTC
NA | TRBJ2-1 | TRBV5-6 | TRBD2 | CASSLGSLAVNEQFF | TGTGCCAGCAGCTTGGGCTCACTAGCGGTCAATGAGCAGTTCTTC
NA | TRBJ2-7 | TRBV20-1 | TRBD1 | CSARKAGQGVTNEQYF | TGCAGTGCTAGAAAAGCGGGACAGGGGGTTACCAACGAGCAGTACTTC
NA | TRBJ1-2 | TRBV6-5 | NA | CASSPQGRANYDYTF | TGTGCCAGCAGTCCCCAGGGCAGGGCTAACTATGACTACACCTTC
NA | TRBJ2-3 | TRBV7-6 | TRBD1 | CASSLGSWDRATDTQYF | TGTGCCAGCAGCTTAGGGTCTTGGGACAGGGCTACAGATACGCAGTATTTT
NA | TRBJ1-2 | TRBV20-1 | NA | CSASHRVYGYTF | TGCAGTGCTAGTCACAGGGTCTATGGCTACACCTTC
few | TRBJ2-1 | TRBV20-1 | NA | CSARPFGSLSEQFF | TGCAGTGCTAGACCCTTCGGTAGCCTTAGTGAGCAGTTCTTC
NA | TRBJ2-1 | TRBV2 | TRBD2 | CASSERGLAGFDEQFF | TGTGCCAGTAGTGAAAGGGGACTAGCGGGGTTCGATGAGCAGTTCTTC
NA | TRBJ2-5 | TRBV10-3 | TRBD1 | CAIRDRPQETQYF | TGTGCCATCAGGGACAGGCCCCAAGAGACCCAGTACTTC
NA | TRBJ2-4 | TRBV3-1 | TRBD2 | CASSRKLAGGHQLQNIQYF | TGTGCCAGCAGCCGTAAATTAGCGGGGGGCCACCAACTCCAAAACATTCAGTACTTC
NA | TRBJ1-2 | TRBV6-5 | NA | CASSYSGEGYGYTF | TGTGCCAGCAGTTACTCGGGTGAGGGATATGGCTACACCTTC
NA | TRBJ1-6 | TRBV6-6 | NA | CASSYSSPGDYNSPLHF | TGTGCCAGCAGTTACTCGTCTCCAGGGGACTATAATTCACCCCTCCACTTT
NA | TRBJ2-7 | TRBV29-1 | NA | CSVVTGAYEQYF | TGCAGCGTTGTTACAGGCGCCTACGAGCAGTACTTC
NA | TRBJ1-1 | TRBV6-5 | NA | CASTDAGDANTEAFF | TGTGCCAGCACCGATGCGGGTGACGCGAACACTGAAGCTTTCTTT
NA | TRBJ2-7 | TRBV7-9 | NA | CASSSSYPPEQYF | TGTGCCAGCAGCTCATCCTACCCCCCCGAGCAGTACTTC
NA | TRBJ2-3 | TRBV5-4 | TRBD2 | CASSPTHSGVDTQYF | TGTGCCAGCAGCCCAACCCATAGCGGGGTAGATACGCAGTATTTT
few | TRBJ2-3 | TRBV7-2 | NA | CASSLRRTGGTDTQYF | TGTGCCAGCAGCTTAAGGCGCACCGGGGGCACAGATACGCAGTATTTT
NA | TRBJ1-1 | TRBV6-2/TRBV6-3 | TRBD1 | CASKRQGANTEAFF | TGTGCCAGCAAGAGACAGGGTGCGAACACTGAAGCTTTCTTT
once | TRBJ2-1 | TRBV28 | NA | CASREYYNEQFF | TGTGCCAGCAGAGAATATTACAATGAGCAGTTCTTC
NA | TRBJ2-3 | TRBV12-5 | TRBD2 | CASGMQSGRGTDTQYF | TGTGCTAGTGGTATGCAGAGTGGGAGGGGCACAGATACGCAGTATTTT
NA | TRBJ2-5 | TRBV3-1 | TRBD1 | CASRFRGQRTQYF | TGTGCCAGCAGGTTCAGGGGACAGCGGACCCAGTACTTC
NA | TRBJ2-4 | TRBV4-3 | NA | CASSKSGSDKNIQYF | TGCGCCAGCAGCAAATCGGGGAGCGACAAAAACATTCAGTACTTC
NA | TRBJ1-6 | TRBV5-1 | NA | CASSPYEGSNSPLHF | TGCGCTAGCAGCCCCTATGAGGGTAGTAATTCACCCCTCCACTTT
NA | TRBJ2-7 | TRBV11-2 | NA | CASSFGLGVTYEQYF | TGTGCCAGCAGCTTCGGGCTGGGGGTAACCTACGAGCAGTACTTC
NA | TRBJ2-7 | TRBV6-5 | TRBD1 | CASSRRGGYYEQYF | TGTGCCAGCAGTCGCCGAGGGGGCTATTACGAGCAGTACTTC
few | TRBJ2-7 | TRBV20-1 | NA | CSARGRLVATSEQYF | TGCAGTGCTAGGGGGCGCTTAGTGGCAACGAGCGAGCAGTACTTC
NA | TRBJ2-2 | TRBV9 | TRBD1 | CASNPGDRGELFF | TGTGCCAGCAACCCAGGGGACAGGGGGGAGCTGTTTTTT